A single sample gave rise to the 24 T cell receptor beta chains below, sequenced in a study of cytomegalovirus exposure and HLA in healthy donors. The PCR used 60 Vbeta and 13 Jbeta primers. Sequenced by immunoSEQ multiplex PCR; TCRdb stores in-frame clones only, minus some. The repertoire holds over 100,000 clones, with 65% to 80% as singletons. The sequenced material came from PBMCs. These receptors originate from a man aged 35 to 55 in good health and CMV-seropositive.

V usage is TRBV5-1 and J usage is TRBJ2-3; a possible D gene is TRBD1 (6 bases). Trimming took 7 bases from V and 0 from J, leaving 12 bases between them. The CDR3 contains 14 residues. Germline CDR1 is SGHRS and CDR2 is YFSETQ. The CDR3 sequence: CASRMGASTDTQYF. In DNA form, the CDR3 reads TGCGCCAGCCGCATGGGGGCTAGCACAGATACGCAGTATTTT. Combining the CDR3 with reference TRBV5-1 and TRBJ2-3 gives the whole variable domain KAGVTQTPRYLIKTRGQQVTLSCSPISGHRSVSWYQQTPGQGLQFLFEYFSETQRNKGNFPGRFSGRQFSNSRSEMNVSTLELGDSALYLCASRMGASTDTQYFGPGTRLTVL.

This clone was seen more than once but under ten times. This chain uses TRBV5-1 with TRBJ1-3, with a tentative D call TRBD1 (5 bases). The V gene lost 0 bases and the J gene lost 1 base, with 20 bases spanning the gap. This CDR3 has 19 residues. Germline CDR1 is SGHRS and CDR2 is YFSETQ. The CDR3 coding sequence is TGCGCCAGCAGCTTGGGATTGGGGGGTACGCTTAGGTCTGGAAACACCATATATTTT. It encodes CASSLGLGGTLRSGNTIYF.

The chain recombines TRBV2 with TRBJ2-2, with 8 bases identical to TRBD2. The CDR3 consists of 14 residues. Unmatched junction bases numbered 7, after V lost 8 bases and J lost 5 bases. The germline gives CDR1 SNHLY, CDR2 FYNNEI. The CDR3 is CASRGERGTGELFF. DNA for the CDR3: TGTGCCAGCCGCGGTGAGCGGGGGACCGGGGAGCTGTTTTTT.

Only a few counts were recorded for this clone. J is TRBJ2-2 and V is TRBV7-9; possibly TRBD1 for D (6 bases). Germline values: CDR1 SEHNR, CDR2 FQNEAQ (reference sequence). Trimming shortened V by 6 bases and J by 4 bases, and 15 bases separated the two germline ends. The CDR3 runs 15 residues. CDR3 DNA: TGTGCCAGCAGTCCCCCCCAGGGGCTCACCGGGGAGCTGTTTTTT. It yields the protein CASSPPQGLTGELFF.

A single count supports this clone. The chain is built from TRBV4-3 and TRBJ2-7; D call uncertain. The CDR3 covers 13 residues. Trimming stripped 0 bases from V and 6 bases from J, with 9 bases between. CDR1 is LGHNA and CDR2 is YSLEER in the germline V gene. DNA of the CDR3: TGCGCCAGCAGCCAAGATCTGGCCTTCGAGCAGTACTTC. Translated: CASSQDLAFEQYF.

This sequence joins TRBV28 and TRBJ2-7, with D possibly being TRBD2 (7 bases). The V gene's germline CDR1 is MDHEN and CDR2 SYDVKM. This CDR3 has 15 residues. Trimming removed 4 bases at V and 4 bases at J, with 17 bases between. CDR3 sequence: CASSYQGREAYEQYF. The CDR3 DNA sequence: TGTGCCAGCAGTTATCAGGGGAGGGAAGCGTACGAGCAGTACTTC. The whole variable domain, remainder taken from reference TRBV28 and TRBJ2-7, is DVKVTQSSRYLVKRTGEKVFLECVQDMDHENMFWYRQDPGLGLRLIYFSYDVKMKEKGDIPEGYSVSREKKERFSLILESASTNQTSMYLCASSYQGREAYEQYFGPGTRLTVT.

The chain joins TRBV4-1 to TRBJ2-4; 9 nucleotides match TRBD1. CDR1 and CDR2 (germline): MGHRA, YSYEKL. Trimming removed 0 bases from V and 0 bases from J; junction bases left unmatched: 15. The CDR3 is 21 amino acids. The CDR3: CASSQDLYGMRDREAKNIQYF. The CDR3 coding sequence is TGCGCCAGCAGCCAAGATCTATACGGGATGAGGGACAGGGAAGCCAAAAACATTCAGTACTTC.

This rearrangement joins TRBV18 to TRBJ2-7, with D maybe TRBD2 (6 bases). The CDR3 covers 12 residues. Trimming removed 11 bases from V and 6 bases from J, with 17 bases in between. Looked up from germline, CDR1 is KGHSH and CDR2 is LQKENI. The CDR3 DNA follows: TGTGCCGGGGGGAGTAGGCTATTCGAGCAGTACTTC. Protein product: CAGGSRLFEQYF.

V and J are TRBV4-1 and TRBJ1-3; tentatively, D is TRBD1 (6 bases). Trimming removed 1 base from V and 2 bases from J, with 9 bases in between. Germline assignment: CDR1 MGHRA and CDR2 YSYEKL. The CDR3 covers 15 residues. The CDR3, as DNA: TGCGCCAGCAGCCAAGTATCAGGGGCTGGAAACACCATATATTTT. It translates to CASSQVSGAGNTIYF.

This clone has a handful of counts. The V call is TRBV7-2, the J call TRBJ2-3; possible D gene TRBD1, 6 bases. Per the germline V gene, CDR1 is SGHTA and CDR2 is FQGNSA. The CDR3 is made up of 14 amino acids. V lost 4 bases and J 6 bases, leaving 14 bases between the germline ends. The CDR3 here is CASSSGDGGDTQYF. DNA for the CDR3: TGTGCCAGCAGCTCAGGGGACGGCGGGGATACGCAGTATTTT. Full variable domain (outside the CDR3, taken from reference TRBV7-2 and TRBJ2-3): GAGVSQSPSNKVTEKGKDVELRCDPISGHTALYWYRQSLGQGLEFLIYFQGNSAPDKSGLPSDRFSAERTGGSVSTLTIQRTQQEDSAVYLCASSSGDGGDTQYFGPGTRLTVL.

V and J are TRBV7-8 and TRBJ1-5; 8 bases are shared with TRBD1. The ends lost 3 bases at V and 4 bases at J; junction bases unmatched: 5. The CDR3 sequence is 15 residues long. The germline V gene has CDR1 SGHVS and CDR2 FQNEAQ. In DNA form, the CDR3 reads TGTGCCAGCAGCTTGCAGGGGGCTGGTAATCAGCCCCAGCATTTT. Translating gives CASSLQGAGNQPQHF.

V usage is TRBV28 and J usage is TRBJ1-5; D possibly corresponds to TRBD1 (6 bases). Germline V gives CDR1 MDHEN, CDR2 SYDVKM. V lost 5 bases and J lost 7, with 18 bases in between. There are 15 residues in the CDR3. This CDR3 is CASSVRGGVGQPQHF. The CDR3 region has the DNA TGTGCCAGCAGTGTCAGGGGTGGAGTGGGACAGCCCCAGCATTTT.

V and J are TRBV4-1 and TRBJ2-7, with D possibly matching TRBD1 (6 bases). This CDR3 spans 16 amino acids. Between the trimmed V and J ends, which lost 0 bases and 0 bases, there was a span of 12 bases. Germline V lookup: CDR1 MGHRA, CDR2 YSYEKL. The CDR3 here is CASSQDTDSLSYEQYF. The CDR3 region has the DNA TGCGCCAGCAGCCAAGATACGGACAGTCTCTCCTACGAGCAGTACTTC.

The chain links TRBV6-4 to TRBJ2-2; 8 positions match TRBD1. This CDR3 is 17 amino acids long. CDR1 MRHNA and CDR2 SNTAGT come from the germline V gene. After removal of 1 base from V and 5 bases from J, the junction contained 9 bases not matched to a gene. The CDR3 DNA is TGTGCCAGCAGTGACTTCTCCACAGGGGGGAGGACCGGGGAGCTGTTTTTT. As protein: CASSDFSTGGRTGELFF.

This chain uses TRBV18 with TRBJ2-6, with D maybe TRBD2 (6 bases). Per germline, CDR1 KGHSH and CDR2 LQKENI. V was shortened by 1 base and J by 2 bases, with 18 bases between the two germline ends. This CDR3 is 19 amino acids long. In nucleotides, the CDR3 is TGTGCCAGCTCACCACGAGCGTCAGGAGGAGGGACTGGGGCCAACGTCCTGACTTTC. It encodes CASSPRASGGGTGANVLTF.

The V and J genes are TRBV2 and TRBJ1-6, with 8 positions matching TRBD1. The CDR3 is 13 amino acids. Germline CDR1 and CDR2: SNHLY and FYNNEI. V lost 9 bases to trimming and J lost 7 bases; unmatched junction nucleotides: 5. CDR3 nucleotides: TGTGCCAGTAACCGGGACAGGAATTCACCCCTCCACTTT. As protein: CASNRDRNSPLHF. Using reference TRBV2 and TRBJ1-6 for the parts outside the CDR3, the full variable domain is EPEVTQTPSHQVTQMGQEVILRCVPISNHLYFYWYRQILGQKVEFLVSFYNNEISEKSEIFDDQFSVERPDGSNFTLKIRSTKLEDSAMYFCASNRDRNSPLHFGNGTRLTVT.

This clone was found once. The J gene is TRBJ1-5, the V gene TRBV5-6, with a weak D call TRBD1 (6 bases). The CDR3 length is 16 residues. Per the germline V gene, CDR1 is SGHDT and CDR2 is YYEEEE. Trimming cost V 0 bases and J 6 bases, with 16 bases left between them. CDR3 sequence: CASSLGATGSSQPQHF. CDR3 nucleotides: TGTGCCAGCAGCTTGGGGGCGACAGGCTCGAGTCAGCCCCAGCATTTT.

The CDR3 DNA sequence: TGTGCCAGCAGTAGTTACTCAGGGATGAACACTGAAGCTTTCTTT. It is translated as CASSSYSGMNTEAFF. The chain joins TRBV27 to TRBJ1-1, with D tentatively TRBD1 (5 bases). From germline, CDR1 is MNHEY and CDR2 SMNVEV (reference sequence). This CDR3 is built from 15 residues. Trimming cost V 5 bases and J 0 bases, with 13 bases left between them.

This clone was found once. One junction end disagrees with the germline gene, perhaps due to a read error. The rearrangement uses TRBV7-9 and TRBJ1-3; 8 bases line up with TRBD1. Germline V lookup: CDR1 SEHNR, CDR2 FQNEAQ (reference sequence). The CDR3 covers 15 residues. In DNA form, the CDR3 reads TGTTCCAGCAGCCGACCGGGACAGGAAAGAAACACCATATATTTT. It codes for CSSSRPGQERNTIYF.

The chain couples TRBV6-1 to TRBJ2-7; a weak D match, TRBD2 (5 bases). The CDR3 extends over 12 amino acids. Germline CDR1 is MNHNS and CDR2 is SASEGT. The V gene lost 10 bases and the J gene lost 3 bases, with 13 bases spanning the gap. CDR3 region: CATTLTIYEQYF. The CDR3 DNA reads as TGTGCCACCACCCTGACTATCTACGAGCAGTACTTC.

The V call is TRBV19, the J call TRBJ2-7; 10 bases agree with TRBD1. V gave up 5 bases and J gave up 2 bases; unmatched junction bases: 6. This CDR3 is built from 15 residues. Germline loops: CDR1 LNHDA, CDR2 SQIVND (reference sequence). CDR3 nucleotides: TGTGCCAGTAGTCATTGGACAGGGGGAACCTACGAGCAGTACTTC. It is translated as CASSHWTGGTYEQYF.

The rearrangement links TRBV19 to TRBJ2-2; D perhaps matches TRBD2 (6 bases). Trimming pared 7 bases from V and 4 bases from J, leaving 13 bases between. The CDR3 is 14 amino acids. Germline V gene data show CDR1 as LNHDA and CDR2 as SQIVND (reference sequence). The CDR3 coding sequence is TGTGCCAGTAAGGTTGCGGGACTCACCGGGGAGCTGTTTTTT. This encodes CASKVAGLTGELFF. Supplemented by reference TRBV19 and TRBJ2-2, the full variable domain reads DGGITQSPKYLFRKEGQNVTLSCEQNLNHDAMYWYRQDPGQGLRLIYYSQIVNDFQKGDIAEGYSVSREKKESFPLTVTSAQKNPTAFYLCASKVAGLTGELFFGEGSRLTVL.

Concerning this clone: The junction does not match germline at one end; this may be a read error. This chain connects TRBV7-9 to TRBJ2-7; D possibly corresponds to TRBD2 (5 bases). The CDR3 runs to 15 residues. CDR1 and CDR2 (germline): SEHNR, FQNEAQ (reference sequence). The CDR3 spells CSSSHRRGSSYEQYF. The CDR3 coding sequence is TGTTCCAGCAGCCACCGGCGAGGGAGCTCCTACGAGCAGTACTTC.

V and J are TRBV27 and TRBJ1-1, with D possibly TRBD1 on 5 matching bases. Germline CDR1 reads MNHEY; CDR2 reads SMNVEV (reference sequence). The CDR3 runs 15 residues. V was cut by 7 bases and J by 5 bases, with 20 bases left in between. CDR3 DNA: TGTGCCAGCACCCCACGGTTTGTCAGGGCTACTGAAGCTTTCTTT. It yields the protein CASTPRFVRATEAFF.